This T cell receptor beta chain was sequenced during a study of blood T cells in healthy people across ages. Study observations and caveats: Estimated diversity that came from one million T cells was considered an underestimate. Not knowing donor CMV status may have confounded expanded clonotype changes. TCR beta diversity was tightly associated with the proportion of naive T cells.

CDR1 is SGHTA, CDR2 FQGTGA, per germline. The CDR3 extends over 14 amino acids. Trimming cost V 3 bases and J 0 bases, with 6 bases left between them. A remark on this clonotype: What it binds is not known.

Primers used in a second PCR of roughly 6 to 11 cycles were a sample-barcoded 5' primer and a J-beta primer mix. TCRdb re-analysed the 5' RACE reads in MiXCR, keeping a single row per CDR3 protein. The sample lists more than 1,000,000 distinct CDR3 sequences, approximately 25% occurring once. These data were also filed under a second study, of T cells of mothers and their children.

The clonotype originates from a girl aged 2-9 years in good health. The specimen sequenced was blood. This chain joins TRBV7-3 and TRBJ2-1; D unresolved. The CDR3 DNA reads as TGTGCCAGCAGCTTCTTCAGCTCCTACAATGAGCAGTTCTTC. Translation: CASSFFSSYNEQFF. The variable domain in full, with the rest retrieved from reference TRBV7-3 and TRBJ2-1, is GAGVSQTPSNKVTEKGKYVELRCDPISGHTALYWYRQSLGQGPEFLIYFQGTGAADDSGLPNDRFFAVRPEGSVSTLKIQRTERGDSAVYLCASSFFSSYNEQFFGPGTRLTVL.